Listed below are T cell receptor beta chains from one sample, sequenced in a study of T-cell reconstitution after alpha-beta-depleted transplantation in children. TCRdb analysed the PCR reads with MiXCR anew, one entry per CDR3 protein. The repertoire has about 540,000 distinct CDR3 sequences, around 16% of them found once; the top ten carry 3.3%. The sample here was PBMCs from the stem cell graft donor, taken from the stem cell graft. All receptors derive from a human donor who donated a stem cell graft to a child with acute lymphoblastic leukemia. CDR3s include the opening cysteine and the closing phenylalanine or tryptophan. Fields, in order: V gene, J gene, CDR3 protein.

TRBV6-5	TRBJ1-2	CASSNRGSSNYGYTF
TRBV5-1	TRBJ2-3	CASSRRLAGGQNTDTQYF
TRBV6-6	TRBJ2-3	CASRKREQYSQYF
TRBV7-9	TRBJ2-2	CASSPRGQGNTGELFF
TRBV12-3/TRBV12-4	TRBJ2-1	CASSSGATDNEQFF
TRBV4-1	TRBJ1-1	CASSHVGTNTEAFF
TRBV20-1	TRBJ1-1	CSASKDGNTEAFF
TRBV11-1	TRBJ1-5	CASSLGPGEGQPQHF
TRBV5-1	TRBJ1-3	CASSRGQPDSGNTIYF
TRBV20-1	TRBJ1-5	CSARNRDYQPQHF
TRBV20-1	TRBJ2-7	CSARLQDGYEQYF
TRBV12-3/TRBV12-4	TRBJ2-7	CASSSTQGQTGYEQYF
TRBV5-1	TRBJ2-5	CASSSSGTEKETQYF
TRBV6-1	TRBJ2-1	CASSGMRVGFNEQFF
TRBV12-3/TRBV12-4	TRBJ2-5	CASSLQREGRKTQYF
TRBV29-1	TRBJ2-7	CSVVTGGASYEQYF
TRBV9	TRBJ2-7	CASSVEGQGAVDEQYF
TRBV5-1	TRBJ2-1	CASSIGTSGSSYNEQFF
TRBV15	TRBJ2-1	CATSREPTSYNEQFF
TRBV27	TRBJ1-2	CASSLSPRDRPNYGYTF
TRBV3-1	TRBJ2-1	CASSLTSGSMFF
TRBV5-1	TRBJ2-7	CASSLDRGRLLAGAEQYF
TRBV5-1	TRBJ1-1	CASSLYPQGADTEAFF
TRBV20-1	TRBJ2-6	CSAPRLAGGSGANVLTF